Listed here are 15 T cell receptor beta chains from one sample, sequenced in a study of T cells in Graves' hyperthyroidism and ophthalmopathy. RNA transcripts served as the template for amplifying TCR beta CDR3 regions. During a first-round RT-PCR of the TCR CDR3, the HTBI primer set was used. TCRdb re-called the multiplex PCR reads through MiXCR, storing one row per CDR3 protein. The sample includes almost 600,000 distinct CDR3 sequences, around 13% of them seen just once. Sequencing input: blood. The receptors were gathered from a woman aged 30 to 39 with Graves' hyperthyroidism that later progressed to Graves' ophthalmopathy.

This clonotype was counted at least ten times. V usage is TRBV6-5 and J usage is TRBJ2-7; 7 bases line up with TRBD2. This CDR3 contains 14 residues. Per germline, CDR1 MNHEY and CDR2 SVGAGI. Trimming took 2 bases from V and 6 from J; bases not matched to a gene: 7. CDR3 in DNA: TGTGCCAGCAGTTACGGCGGGACTATCGGCGAGCAGTACTTC. This codes for CASSYGGTIGEQYF.

The rearrangement links TRBV5-1 to TRBJ1-1; the match to TRBD1 covers 7 bases. The CDR3 has 14 residues. CDR1 and CDR2 from the germline V gene are SGHRS and YFSETQ. The ends lost 0 bases at V and 2 bases at J; junction bases unmatched: 1. In DNA, the CDR3 is TGCGCCAGCAGCTTGGGGGACAGCAACACTGAAGCTTTCTTT. It translates to CASSLGDSNTEAFF.

This clonotype has ten or more counts. The chain uses TRBV19 and TRBJ2-1; D assignment may be TRBD1 or TRBD2 (6 bases each). The germline gives CDR1 LNHDA, CDR2 SQIVND (reference sequence). The CDR3 totals 16 residues. V lost 6 bases and J lost 3, with 18 bases in between. CDR3 sequence reads: CASRGGKTGDYNEQFF. CDR3 DNA sequence: TGTGCCAGTAGAGGGGGGAAGACAGGAGACTACAATGAGCAGTTCTTC.

This clonotype was seen at least ten times. The chain employs TRBV15 and TRBJ1-1; no reliable D call. CDR1 and CDR2 (germline): LNHNV, YYDKDF (reference sequence). This CDR3 has 17 residues. V was trimmed by 3 bases and J by 0 bases, leaving 17 bases between them. The DNA of the CDR3 is TGTGCCACCAGCAGCCCTAACGATGGACGGGTGAACACTGAAGCTTTCTTT. Its protein is CATSSPNDGRVNTEAFF.

This clonotype was counted at least ten times. V is TRBV12-3 or TRBV12-4 and J is TRBJ1-1; a possible D gene is TRBD1 (6 bases). This CDR3 has 11 residues. V was clipped by 6 bases and J by 10 bases, with 12 bases between them. The CDR3 here is CASRGGIGAFF. The CDR3 nucleotides read TGTGCCAGCAGGGGGGGCATTGGAGCTTTCTTT.

This clonotype was seen a few times. The rearrangement uses TRBV20-1 and TRBJ1-3; D not certain. The germline V and J ends were trimmed by 3 bases and 2 bases, with 8 bases remaining between them. This CDR3 spans 13 amino acids. Germline assignment: CDR1 DFQATT and CDR2 SNEGSKA (reference sequence). As DNA, the CDR3 is TGCAGTGCTAGCGCCGGCCCTGGAAACACCATATATTTT. Encoded protein: CSASAGPGNTIYF.

This clonotype was picked up a small number of times. J is TRBJ2-1 and V is TRBV28, with D possibly called TRBD1 or TRBD2 (6 bases each). CDR1 MDHEN and CDR2 SYDVKM come from the germline V gene. With 8 bases removed from V and 8 bases from J, the gap between germline ends came to 31 bases. The CDR3 is made up of 18 amino acids. Here the CDR3 DNA reads TGTGCCAGCCACACCTACTCCTCCCGGGGGCCCAGGCTCGATGAGCAGTTCTTC. Protein product: CASHTYSSRGPRLDEQFF.

This clonotype was counted many times. This chain joins TRBV27 and TRBJ2-3; tentative D call: TRBD2 (5 bases). Per the germline V gene, CDR1 is MNHEY and CDR2 is SMNVEV (reference sequence). The CDR3 covers 14 residues. The ends were cut back, 2 bases at V and 5 bases at J, with 11 bases in the middle. The CDR3 sequence: CASSLVASRDTQYF. CDR3 DNA: TGTGCCAGCAGTTTAGTCGCTAGCCGAGATACGCAGTATTTT.

This clonotype has only a few counts. The gene calls are TRBV6-2 or TRBV6-3 and TRBJ1-5, with a tentative D call TRBD1 (5 bases). V lost 2 bases, J lost 2 bases, and 7 bases lay in between. The CDR3 has 14 amino acids. Germline values: CDR1 MNHEY, CDR2 SVGEGT. In DNA form, the CDR3 reads TGTGCCAGCAGTTACATGGGGGGCAATCAGCCCCAGCATTTT. It encodes CASSYMGGNQPQHF.

This clonotype was seen repeatedly, ten times or more. The CDR3 reads CASNKQGNSYEQYF. DNA of the CDR3: TGTGCCAGCAATAAACAGGGTAACTCCTACGAGCAGTACTTC. J is TRBJ2-7 and V is TRBV27; possibly TRBD1 for D (6 bases). The CDR3 length is 14 residues. The germline gives CDR1 MNHEY, CDR2 SMNVEV (reference sequence). Trimming pared 7 bases from V and 0 bases from J, leaving 13 bases between.

This clonotype appeared many times. CDR3 sequence (DNA): TGCAGTGCTAGAGATCAGGGACAGGGTGAGACCCAGTACTTC. This encodes CSARDQGQGETQYF. The chain is built from TRBV20-1 and TRBJ2-5; 9 bases line up with TRBD1. The germline V gene encodes CDR1 DFQATT and CDR2 SNEGSKA (reference sequence). Trimming cost V 0 bases and J 5 bases; bases outside gene matches: 4. This CDR3 comprises 14 residues.

Details on this clonotype: A read error may be the cause here, since a much bigger clone is one base away. The chain couples TRBV20-1 to TRBJ2-1; TRBD1 or TRBD2 may be the D gene (5 bases each). This CDR3 has 11 amino acids. The germline V gene has CDR1 DFQATT and CDR2 SNEGSKA (reference sequence). In DNA form, the CDR3 reads TGCAGTGCGTCTCAGGGAGATGAGCAGATCTTC. It translates to CSASQGDEQIF.

Ten or more counts support this clonotype. The chain couples TRBV7-2 to TRBJ2-7; D unresolved. V was cut by 2 bases and J by 5 bases, with 13 bases left in between. CDR1 SGHTA and CDR2 FQGNSA come from the germline V gene. The CDR3 sequence is 14 residues long. CDR3 nucleotides: TGTGCCAGCAGCTTAAGTCTACAGTCTCACGAGCAGTACTTC. Amino acid sequence: CASSLSLQSHEQYF.

This clonotype has at least ten counts. Here the CDR3 reads CASSLYGTGSYEQYF. CDR3 bases: TGTGCCAGCAGTCTATACGGGACCGGGTCCTACGAGCAGTACTTC. The V and J genes are TRBV27 and TRBJ2-7, with D perhaps being TRBD1 or TRBD2 (5 bases each). CDR3 length: 15 amino acids. Germline V lookup: CDR1 MNHEY, CDR2 SMNVEV (reference sequence). V was trimmed by 5 bases and J by 1 base, leaving 15 bases between them.

In its sample, this clonotype was seen a few times. The chain links TRBV30 to TRBJ2-1, with unresolved D. Germline values: CDR1 GTSNPN, CDR2 SVGIG (reference sequence). The V and J ends lost 8 bases and 1 base respectively, with 15 bases between them. CDR3 length: 14 amino acids. The CDR3 DNA reads TGTGCCCAGGCACCGGACGGTTCCTACAATGAGCAGTTCTTC. Protein: CAQAPDGSYNEQFF. Looking up the rest from reference TRBV30 and TRBJ2-1 gives the full variable domain: SQTIHQWPATLVQPVGSPLSLECTVEGTSNPNLYWYRQAAGRGLQLLFYSVGIGQISSEVPQNLSASRPQDRQFILSSKKLLLSDSGFYLCAQAPDGSYNEQFFGPGTRLTVL.